The 3 T cell receptor beta chains in this list originate from one sample, sequenced in a study of blood T cell repertoires in COVID-19. Some clones are missing from TCRdb's copy, which holds only in-frame ones; the method was immunoSEQ multiplex PCR. The sample gives fewer than 250,000 clones, approximately 91% of which show up once; 0.72% is in the top ten. Material for sequencing was peripheral blood. Receptors were obtained from a middle-aged man with acute or convalescent COVID-19.

The chain is built from TRBV19 and TRBJ1-1, with D perhaps TRBD1 (5 bases). The CDR3 sequence is 14 residues long. Germline V gene data show CDR1 as LNHDA and CDR2 as SQIVND (reference sequence). The V and J ends lost 7 bases and 12 bases respectively, with 24 bases between them. The CDR3 loop reads CASTPGMGRREPFF. CDR3 bases: TGTGCCAGTACCCCCGGAATGGGACGGAGGGAACCTTTCTTT.

The V call is TRBV6-5, the J call TRBJ2-6, with D possibly TRBD2 on 5 matching bases. The germline CDR1 and CDR2 sequences are MNHEY and SVGAGI. The CDR3 has 15 residues. V was clipped by 6 bases and J by 2 bases, with 11 bases between them. CDR3: CASRPRRAGANVLTF. CDR3 DNA sequence: TGTGCCAGCAGACCCCGGCGGGCTGGGGCCAACGTCCTGACTTTC.

The chain couples TRBV5-1 to TRBJ1-3; D gene ambiguous. V was shortened by 0 bases and J by 4 bases, with 14 bases between the two germline ends. The CDR3 loop spans 16 amino acids. Germline CDR1 SGHRS, CDR2 YFSETQ. CDR3 sequence reads: CASSLVDGAEGNTIYF. The DNA for the CDR3 is TGCGCCAGCAGCTTGGTAGACGGAGCCGAAGGAAACACCATATATTTT.